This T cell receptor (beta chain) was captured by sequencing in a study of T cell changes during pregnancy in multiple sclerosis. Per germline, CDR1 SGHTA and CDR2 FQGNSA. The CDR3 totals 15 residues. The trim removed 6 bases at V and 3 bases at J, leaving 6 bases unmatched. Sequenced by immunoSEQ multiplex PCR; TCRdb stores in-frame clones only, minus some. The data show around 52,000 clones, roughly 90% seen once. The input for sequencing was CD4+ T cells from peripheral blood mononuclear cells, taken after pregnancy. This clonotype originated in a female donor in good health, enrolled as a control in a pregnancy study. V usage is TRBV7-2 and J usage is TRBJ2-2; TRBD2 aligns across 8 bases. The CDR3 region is CASRRGGVDTGELFF. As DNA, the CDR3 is TGTGCCAGCAGACGGGGGGGGGTAGACACCGGGGAGCTGTTTTTT.